This record concerns one TCR beta chain sequence. Its cognate antigen has yet to be identified. No per-base quality is available; no much larger clone lies one base away. This specimen belongs to a study of shared T cell receptors in the human thymus (dated by TCRdb to the early 2020s). Turning to the overall study: The study investigated the way shared, self-reactive T-cell receptor alpha chains are produced in the human thymus.

Library creation used the immunoSEQ multiplex PCR assay. The source is immuneACCESS, and TCRdb retained only in-frame sequences with V and J called. Part of the clones is not carried over; for the studies checked, unresolved V genes explain less than half of this, and the remainder is unexplained. The sample has hundreds of thousands of clones on record, roughly 90% of them singletons. 0.008% to 0.011% of the sample is taken by the ten largest. The junction shows trimming of 0 bases on V and 2 bases on J, plus 11 bases between the germline ends. The CDR3 has 15 amino acids, counting the end cysteine and phenylalanine. Kept here is only the CDR3 DNA, which spans 45 bases and is read in frame from base 1. Via the germline V gene, CDR1 is MGHRA and CDR2 YSYEKL. The sample was also reused in another study, on human thymus T cells. The second source states: Immunologically healthy infants undergoing open corrective cardiac surgery for congenital heart defects in Finland were used as donors. The thymus tissue came from surgical resects taken out during corrective cardiac surgery. Biased V and J gene segment usage appeared to be present in both thymic and peripheral blood repertoires. The related research reported highly overlapping thymic TCR repertoires among unrelated individuals. The study characterized TCR alpha and beta repertoires from about 8 infant thymus samples and four related peripheral blood samples. Donor ages ranging from about 6 to 250 days were recorded, and a handful of male and a couple of female infants were included in the cohort. Thymocytes were freed from the tissue by mechanical means and kept at -70 degrees C as pellets of roughly 10-32 million cells. A QIAsymphony instrument was used to extract genomic DNA from the frozen cell pellets. The immunoSEQ multiplex PCR assay was used to amplify the TCRB and TCRAD loci from a standardized quantity of quality-controlled genomic DNA. Amplicons spanned the V(D)J region at a length sufficient to cover the CDR3 and identify V and J genes. Through the commercial immunoSEQ service, the amplicons were sequenced on an Illumina platform. Corrections for primer bias and sequencing errors followed previously described methods, while TCRAD and TCRB definitions were based on the IMGT database. Analysis of the repertoires was done with immunoSEQ Analyzer 3.0 and VDJTools and included basic statistics, V/J segment usage, diversity estimates, rarefaction and pairwise overlap. Chao1, ChaoE, Efron-Thisted, Shannon and inverse Simpson indices were used to estimate diversity, which was also estimated on datasets down-sampled to the smallest sample. For repertoire overlap, CDR3 nucleotide sequence, V gene and J gene had to match strictly, and clustering was done by Jaccard-based multidimensional scaling. On average, thymus samples yielded around 810,000 unique TCRB clonotypes, whereas blood samples yielded around 88,000.

This clonotype was sampled from a boy under two years old with a congenital heart defect. Donor details come from another sample of the same person, matched by shared clones. The rearrangement combines TRBV4-1 with TRBJ2-7; the D region possibly corresponds to TRBD1 (6 bases align). Input material: thymocytes. The CDR3 region: CASSQDGAGAYEQYF. The bases are TGCGCCAGCAGCCAAGATGGGGCAGGGGCCTACGAGCAGTACTTC.